This is a list of T cell receptor beta chains from one sample in a study of neurological immune-mediated disorders. TCRdb passed the 5' RACE reads through MiXCR, listing each CDR3 protein once. The data contain tens of thousands of distinct CDR3 sequences, more than 3% of them singletons. The sequenced material came from PBMCs. Receptors originate from a man aged 25 to 40 with multiple sclerosis. Each CDR3 is given with its conserved first and last residue. D genes are given only for firm matches. Not all rows give a size; the values are once, few, many and, for expanded clones, a class.

size: many; V: TRBV9; D: TRBD1; J: TRBJ2-7; CDR3: CASSSRRDRAYEQYF; DNA: TGTGCCAGCAGCTCCCGAAGGGACAGGGCGTACGAGCAGTACTTC
size: many; V: TRBV24-1; D: .; J: TRBJ1-1; CDR3: CATSDVQLPNTEAFF; DNA: TGTGCCACCAGTGATGTCCAGCTACCGAACACTGAAGCTTTCTTT
size: many; V: TRBV3-1; D: .; J: TRBJ1-1; CDR3: CASVARANTEAFF; DNA: TGTGCCAGTGTGGCCAGGGCGAACACTGAAGCTTTCTTT
size: many; V: TRBV9; D: TRBD2; J: TRBJ2-3; CDR3: CASSVVASGSADTQYF; DNA: TGTGCCAGCAGCGTAGTGGCTAGCGGGAGCGCAGATACGCAGTATTTT
size: many; V: TRBV7-2; D: .; J: TRBJ2-7; CDR3: CASSLRGDRDVYEQYF; DNA: TGTGCCAGCAGCTTACGCGGGGACCGAGATGTCTACGAGCAGTACTTC
size: many; V: TRBV27; D: TRBD1; J: TRBJ1-1; CDR3: CASSLDPYGQGAAEAFF; DNA: TGTGCCAGCAGTTTAGACCCGTATGGACAGGGGGCGGCTGAAGCTTTCTTT
size: many; V: TRBV9; D: .; J: TRBJ1-2; CDR3: CASSPGPYYGYTF; DNA: TGTGCCAGCAGCCCGGGACCCTACTATGGCTACACCTTC
size: many; V: TRBV12-3/TRBV12-4; D: .; J: TRBJ1-1; CDR3: CASTRSGPAAFF; DNA: TGTGCCAGCACCCGATCCGGCCCCGCAGCTTTCTTT
size: few; V: TRBV6-6; D: .; J: TRBJ1-4; CDR3: CASSPSWNEKLFF; DNA: TGTGCCAGCAGTCCCTCATGGAACGAAAAACTGTTTTTT
size: many; V: TRBV5-5; D: .; J: TRBJ2-2; CDR3: CASSLTGASGELFF; DNA: TGTGCCAGCAGCTTAACCGGAGCGAGCGGGGAGCTGTTTTTT
size: many; V: TRBV5-1; D: TRBD2; J: TRBJ2-1; CDR3: CASTRGGYNEQFF; DNA: TGCGCCAGCACCCGGGGGGGCTACAATGAGCAGTTCTTC
size: many; V: TRBV28; D: .; J: TRBJ2-3; CDR3: CATGINTDTQYF; DNA: TGTGCCACCGGGATCAACACAGATACGCAGTATTTT
size: many; V: TRBV7-9; D: .; J: TRBJ1-1; CDR3: CASRHTFEGLDTEAFF; DNA: TGTGCCAGCAGACATACTTTCGAAGGGTTGGACACTGAAGCTTTCTTT
size: many; V: TRBV12-3/TRBV12-4; D: .; J: TRBJ1-2; CDR3: CASNWGNGYTF; DNA: TGTGCCAGCAACTGGGGGAATGGCTACACCTTC
size: many; V: TRBV5-1; D: TRBD2; J: TRBJ2-1; CDR3: CASLSRLAGGPPYNEQFF; DNA: TGCGCCTCCCTCAGTAGGCTAGCGGGGGGCCCTCCCTACAATGAGCAGTTCTTC
size: many; V: TRBV6-5; D: .; J: TRBJ1-2; CDR3: CASRSNRVEGYTF; DNA: TGTGCCAGCAGGTCTAACAGGGTGGAAGGCTACACCTTC
size: many; V: TRBV6-1; D: TRBD1; J: TRBJ2-7; CDR3: CASSAPPGQGRSYEQYF; DNA: TGTGCCAGCAGTGCCCCTCCGGGACAGGGCCGCTCCTACGAGCAGTACTTC
size: few; V: TRBV18; D: TRBD1; J: TRBJ2-2; CDR3: CASSSTGGAANTGELFF; DNA: TGTGCCAGCTCATCGACAGGGGGGGCGGCGAACACCGGGGAGCTGTTTTTT
size: many; V: TRBV12-3/TRBV12-4; D: .; J: TRBJ1-1; CDR3: CATKRILRGRNTEAFF; DNA: TGTGCCACCAAGCGGATTTTGAGGGGCCGAAACACTGAAGCTTTCTTT
size: many; V: TRBV20-1; D: TRBD2; J: TRBJ2-1; CDR3: CSAREGPGLGLFNEQFF; DNA: TGCAGTGCTAGAGAGGGACCGGGACTAGGATTGTTCAATGAGCAGTTCTTC
size: many; V: TRBV28; D: .; J: TRBJ2-4; CDR3: CASRTTKKRNIQYF; DNA: TGTGCCAGCCGAACCACAAAAAAGAGGAACATTCAGTACTTC
size: few; V: TRBV5-4; D: .; J: TRBJ1-6; CDR3: CATGTENSPLNF; DNA: TGTGCCACCGGGACGGAAAATTCACCCCTCAACTTT
size: many; V: TRBV24-1; D: .; J: TRBJ2-5; CDR3: CATSEAGTTETQYF; DNA: TGTGCCACCAGTGAGGCAGGGACCACGGAGACCCAGTACTTC
size: many; V: TRBV7-2; D: .; J: TRBJ2-3; CDR3: CASSYTDTDTQYF; DNA: TGTGCCAGCAGTTATACCGACACAGATACGCAGTATTTT
size: many; V: TRBV27; D: .; J: TRBJ2-5; CDR3: CASSLSLPGETQYF; DNA: TGTGCCAGCAGTTTATCCCTACCGGGTGAGACCCAGTACTTC
size: many; V: TRBV12-3/TRBV12-4; D: TRBD1; J: TRBJ1-5; CDR3: CASSSGDSINQPQNF; DNA: TGTGCCAGCAGCTCTGGGGACAGTATTAATCAGCCCCAGAATTTT
size: many; V: TRBV13; D: TRBD2; J: TRBJ2-3; CDR3: CASSPLQLAGSDTQYF; DNA: TGTGCCAGCAGCCCCTTACAACTAGCGGGGTCAGATACGCAGTATTTT
size: many; V: TRBV5-1; D: .; J: TRBJ2-7; CDR3: CASSTGNGLEQYF; DNA: TGCGCCAGCAGCACAGGGAACGGGCTCGAGCAGTACTTC
size: many; V: TRBV12-3/TRBV12-4; D: .; J: TRBJ1-5; CDR3: CASNPDFGAQPQHF; DNA: TGTGCCAGCAACCCGGATTTCGGGGCTCAGCCCCAGCATTTT
size: many; V: TRBV29-1; D: .; J: TRBJ2-7; CDR3: CSSRGTEISYEQYF; DNA: TGCAGCAGCCGAGGGACGGAAATCTCCTACGAGCAGTACTTC
size: many; V: TRBV28; D: .; J: TRBJ2-1; CDR3: CASSSVGQGTHEQFF; DNA: TGTGCCAGCAGCTCGGTCGGCCAGGGTACGCATGAGCAGTTCTTC
size: many; V: TRBV7-8; D: .; J: TRBJ2-1; CDR3: CASSPPGYNEQFF; DNA: TGTGCCAGCAGCCCGCCTGGGTACAATGAGCAGTTCTTC
size: many; V: TRBV20-1; D: .; J: TRBJ1-1; CDR3: CSARVQRATEAFF; DNA: TGCAGTGCTAGAGTTCAGAGAGCCACTGAAGCTTTCTTT
size: few; V: TRBV30; D: .; J: TRBJ1-2; CDR3: CAWSEGTTLPGYTF; DNA: TGTGCCTGGAGTGAGGGGACAACTCTTCCTGGCTACACCTTC
size: .; V: TRBV12-3/TRBV12-4; D: .; J: TRBJ1-6; CDR3: CASSFGSHGSPLHF; DNA: TGTGCCAGCAGTTTTGGCAGTCATGGTTCACCCCTCCACTTT
size: many; V: TRBV5-1; D: TRBD1; J: TRBJ1-1; CDR3: CASSLVDREKGEAFF; DNA: TGCGCCAGCAGCTTGGTTGACAGGGAGAAGGGTGAAGCTTTCTTT
size: many; V: TRBV10-2; D: .; J: TRBJ2-2; CDR3: CASSQDTGELFF; DNA: TGCGCCAGCAGTCAGGACACCGGGGAGCTGTTTTTT
size: many; V: TRBV7-9; D: .; J: TRBJ2-7; CDR3: CASSLSSGRASEQYF; DNA: TGTGCCAGCAGCTTATCCTCGGGCCGGGCCAGCGAGCAGTACTTC
size: many; V: TRBV27; D: .; J: TRBJ1-1; CDR3: CASSFGTEAFF; DNA: TGTGCCAGCAGTTTTGGCACTGAAGCTTTCTTT
size: many; V: TRBV5-1; D: .; J: TRBJ2-5; CDR3: CASSLEGLARETQYF; DNA: TGCGCCAGCAGCTTGGAGGGTCTAGCGAGGGAGACCCAGTACTTC
size: many; V: TRBV14; D: .; J: TRBJ1-6; CDR3: CASSQGREYSPLHF; DNA: TGTGCCAGCAGCCAAGGCAGGGAGTATTCACCCCTCCACTTT
size: many; V: TRBV12-3/TRBV12-4; D: .; J: TRBJ2-3; CDR3: CASSPGGWADTQYF; DNA: TGTGCCAGCAGTCCCGGGGGATGGGCAGATACGCAGTATTTT
size: many; V: TRBV7-9; D: TRBD1; J: TRBJ1-6; CDR3: CASSQTRDRGLDNSPLHF; DNA: TGTGCCAGCAGCCAAACGCGGGACAGGGGGCTGGATAATTCACCCCTCCACTTT
size: many; V: TRBV27; D: TRBD1; J: TRBJ1-6; CDR3: CASSLRSRDRGSSPLHF; DNA: TGTGCCAGCAGTTTAAGGTCCCGGGACAGGGGATCTTCACCCCTCCACTTT
size: many; V: TRBV27; D: .; J: TRBJ2-7; CDR3: CASSLRTSYEQYF; DNA: TGTGCCAGCAGTCTCCGGACCAGTTACGAGCAGTACTTC
size: many; V: TRBV20-1; D: TRBD2; J: TRBJ2-2; CDR3: CSARKGLAGVSNTGELFF; DNA: TGCAGTGCTAGAAAGGGGCTAGCGGGAGTTAGCAACACCGGGGAGCTGTTTTTT